The T cell receptor (beta chain) under discussion was sequenced for a study of response to subunit inactivated influenza vaccine. Study-wide points: Authors suggested seasonal influenza vaccinations each recruit few new T cells.

Details on this clonotype: Its specificity is not known.

TCRdb fed the RT-PCR reads into MiXCR, producing one record per CDR3 protein. The repertoire holds some 300,000 distinct CDR3 sequences, with approximately 23% as singletons. This CDR3 has 13 amino acids. The V and J ends lost 5 bases and 7 bases respectively, with 17 bases between them. Germline V gene lookup returns CDR1 DFQATT and CDR2 SNEGSKA (reference sequence). Sample: PBMCs from blood, taken less than 22 months after vaccination. This TCR was sampled from a man between 50 and 69 years old who received an inactivated influenza vaccine. The J gene is TRBJ1-2, the V gene TRBV20-1; D gene unclear. This CDR3 reads CSASQSLLRGYTF. CDR3 DNA sequence: TGCAGTGCTTCTCAGAGCCTACTACGTGGCTACACCTTC.